This TCR beta chain came from a study of CD8 T cells in Susac syndrome. Regarding the study as a whole: Only a relatively small number of individuals were included in the TCR sequencing and HLA analysis.

With random hexamers, 0.5 to 1 ug RNA was reverse transcribed. Multiplex immunoSEQ PCR targeted 54 Vbeta and 13 Jbeta TCR beta segments. Via MiXCR, TCRdb re-called the immunoSEQ multiplex PCR reads, giving one row per CDR3 protein. The table includes 200,000 to 250,000 distinct CDR3 sequences, approximately 95% detected once. Worth noting for this clonotype: Its specificity is not known.

TCR beta sequencing was performed on blood CD8+ and CD4+ T cells. Through negative isolation, CD4+ and CD8+ T cells were obtained, while TEMRA cells were enriched using FACS. V shed 6 bases and J shed 0 bases, with 12 bases lying between them. The germline V gene encodes CDR1 SQVTM and CDR2 ANQGSEA. The CDR3 loop spans 13 amino acids. The chain links TRBV29-1 to TRBJ2-7; D remains ambiguous. The sequenced sample consisted of CD4+ T cells from PBMCs. The TCR comes from a human donor with multiple sclerosis. The CDR3 sequence: CSVVQEFSYEQYF. The CDR3 bases are TGCAGCGTCGTGCAGGAATTCTCCTACGAGCAGTACTTC.